Sequencing of this T cell receptor (beta chain) was carried out in a study of blood T cells in healthy people across ages. Across the study: Template switching picked up about one barcoded beta molecule for each two T cells. Study outcomes and limitations: Shifts in expanded clonotypes may have been confounded by donor CMV status, which was unknown.

As concerns this clonotype: What it recognizes is unknown.

The use of a sample-barcoded 5' primer and a J-beta primer mix characterized a second PCR of roughly 6 to 12 cycles. Each cDNA was tagged by a template-switch adaptor containing 12 random nucleotides. MiXCR, run by TCRdb on the 5' RACE reads, gives a single entry per CDR3 protein. The repertoire has about 1.4 million distinct CDR3 sequences, roughly 64% of them found once; the top ten carry more than 6%. Sequenced material: blood. The sequence came from a man aged 18 to 35 in good health.

CDR3 DNA: TGTGCCAGCAGCCAAGATCTTAGCGGGAGGGCCCTGTCCTACGAGCAGTACTTC. Protein product: CASSQDLSGRALSYEQYF. The chain employs TRBV4-2 and TRBJ2-7; 11 nucleotides line up with TRBD2. There are 18 residues in the CDR3. Per germline, CDR1 LGHNA and CDR2 YNFKEQ. The V and J ends lost 0 bases and 1 base, in that order; junction bases with no gene match: 8.